The 13 T cell receptor beta chains below were found in one sample sequenced in a study of blood T cell repertoires in COVID-19. The assay was immunoSEQ multiplex PCR, and TCRdb's table has in-frame clones only and misses some. The sample shows 150,000 to 200,000 clones, approximately 81% of them seen only once. Sequencing input: peripheral blood. The source of these receptors is a woman in her seventies with COVID-19, enrolled during active disease.

J is TRBJ1-4 and V is TRBV15; 9 bases agree with TRBD1. CDR1 and CDR2 (germline): LNHNV, YYDKDF (reference sequence). The CDR3 sequence is 16 residues long. The junction had 7 bases not matched to a gene; V was cut back by 1 base and J by 7 bases. Here the CDR3 reads CATSRGGQGGSEKLFF. CDR3 in DNA: TGTGCCACCAGCAGAGGGGGACAGGGAGGGAGTGAAAAACTGTTTTTT.

This clone has just one count. The chain couples TRBV5-5 to TRBJ2-5, with TRBD1 matching 7 bases. V was clipped by 1 base and J by 1 base; unmatched bases: 10. This CDR3 is 17 amino acids long. Germline CDR1 is SGHKS and CDR2 is YYEKEE (reference sequence). Here the CDR3 DNA reads TGTGCCAGCAGCTTGCCCGTGTTACAGGGGATCCAAGAGACCCAGTACTTC. It is translated as CASSLPVLQGIQETQYF.

The genes are TRBV19 and TRBJ2-5, with D uncertain. Germline CDR1 reads LNHDA; CDR2 reads SQIVND (reference sequence). Trimming cost V 0 bases and J 7 bases, with 6 bases left between them. The length of the CDR3 is 12 residues. This CDR3 reads CASSIDRGTQYF. The CDR3 coding sequence is TGTGCCAGTAGTATAGATCGCGGGACCCAGTACTTC.

This clone has only a few counts. CDR3 sequence reads: CATSRDRSMSTEAFF. The CDR3 nucleotides read TGTGCCACCAGCAGAGATAGAAGCATGAGCACTGAAGCTTTCTTT. The chain is built from TRBV15 and TRBJ1-1, with D unclear. The ends were cut back, 0 bases at V and 4 bases at J, with 12 bases in the middle. The CDR3 loop spans 15 amino acids. Germline CDR1 LNHNV, CDR2 YYDKDF (reference sequence).

This chain's CDR3 is CASSPGTGGHGELFF. DNA of the CDR3: TGTGCCAGCAGCCCGGGGACAGGGGGCCACGGGGAGCTGTTTTTT. The J gene is TRBJ2-2, the V gene TRBV6-5, with 12 bases fitting TRBD1. With 6 bases clipped from V and 7 bases from J, the junction kept 6 bases outside the gene matches. Per germline, CDR1 MNHEY and CDR2 SVGAGI. The CDR3 runs to 15 residues.

The chain links TRBV10-3 to TRBJ1-1; D remains ambiguous. V gave up 5 bases and J gave up 0 bases, with 7 bases separating them. Germline V lookup: CDR1 ENHRY, CDR2 SYGVKD. The CDR3 totals 13 residues. The CDR3 nucleotides are TGTGCCATCAGTCCCGGGATGAACACTGAAGCTTTCTTT. It is translated as CAISPGMNTEAFF.

The chain uses TRBV12-5 and TRBJ2-5; TRBD1 is a possible D gene (6 bases). The CDR3 runs 14 residues. Germline V gene lookup returns CDR1 LGHNT and CDR2 FRNRAP. V lost 2 bases to trimming and J lost 7 bases, with 14 bases between them. CDR3 sequence (DNA): TGTGCTAGTGGTTTGTTAACAGGGTCGGGGACCCAGTACTTC. Translated, it gives CASGLLTGSGTQYF.

The V gene is TRBV4-1, the J gene TRBJ1-4, with TRBD1 matching 7 bases. The germline gives CDR1 MGHRA, CDR2 YSYEKL. This CDR3 is 16 amino acids long. With 0 bases clipped from V and 3 bases from J, the junction kept 4 bases outside the gene matches. The CDR3 coding sequence is TGCGCCAGCAGCCAAGATAGAGGGACAGCTAATGAAAAACTGTTTTTT. Encoded protein: CASSQDRGTANEKLFF.

The chain combines TRBV6-5 with TRBJ1-6, with D hard to call. Deletions cut 6 bases from V and 0 bases from J, with 9 bases between. CDR1 and CDR2 (germline): MNHEY, SVGAGI. This CDR3 comprises 15 residues. Here the CDR3 DNA reads TGTGCCAGCAGGGAGGGTTCCTCCTATAATTCACCCCTCCACTTT. Translated: CASREGSSYNSPLHF.

This clone has a count of ten or more. The CDR3 DNA is TGTGCCTGGGGACTAGCGGGAGGTGGGACCCAGTACTTC. Its protein product is CAWGLAGGGTQYF. J is TRBJ2-5 and V is TRBV30; the match to TRBD2 covers 14 bases. V lost 5 bases and J lost 7; bases outside the gene matches: 3. Germline values: CDR1 GTSNPN, CDR2 SVGIG (reference sequence). This CDR3 has 13 amino acids.

CDR3 coding DNA: TGTGCCAGCAGCTTTAGCGGGGGGGCAAATGAGCAGTTCTTC. This sequence encodes CASSFSGGANEQFF. The J gene is TRBJ2-1, the V gene TRBV5-4, with 11 bases aligning to TRBD2. CDR3 length equals 14 residues. CDR1 is SGHNT and CDR2 is YYREEE in the germline V gene (reference sequence). Trimming removed 2 bases from V and 7 bases from J; junction bases left unmatched: 2.

V and J are TRBV5-1 and TRBJ2-3, with 13 bases aligning to TRBD2. The V gene's germline CDR1 is SGHRS and CDR2 YFSETQ. The CDR3 has 18 residues. The junction had 7 bases not matched to a gene; V was cut back by 2 bases and J by 1 base. The CDR3 sequence is CASSFELAGGPGTDTQYF. The CDR3, as DNA: TGCGCCAGCAGCTTCGAACTAGCGGGGGGGCCAGGCACAGATACGCAGTATTTT. The entire variable domain, with the rest obtained from reference TRBV5-1 and TRBJ2-3, is as follows: KAGVTQTPRYLIKTRGQQVTLSCSPISGHRSVSWYQQTPGQGLQFLFEYFSETQRNKGNFPGRFSGRQFSNSRSEMNVSTLELGDSALYLCASSFELAGGPGTDTQYFGPGTRLTVL.

The genes are TRBV2 and TRBJ2-5, with unresolved D. The CDR3 extends over 15 amino acids. Germline CDR1 is SNHLY and CDR2 is FYNNEI. V lost 0 bases and J lost 2, with 10 bases in between. For the CDR3, the DNA is TGTGCCAGCAGTGAAGCGGCGGCGATACAAGAGACCCAGTACTTC. Translated: CASSEAAAIQETQYF. The full variable domain, completed using reference TRBV2 and TRBJ2-5, is EPEVTQTPSHQVTQMGQEVILRCVPISNHLYFYWYRQILGQKVEFLVSFYNNEISEKSEIFDDQFSVERPDGSNFTLKIRSTKLEDSAMYFCASSEAAAIQETQYFGPGTRLLVL.